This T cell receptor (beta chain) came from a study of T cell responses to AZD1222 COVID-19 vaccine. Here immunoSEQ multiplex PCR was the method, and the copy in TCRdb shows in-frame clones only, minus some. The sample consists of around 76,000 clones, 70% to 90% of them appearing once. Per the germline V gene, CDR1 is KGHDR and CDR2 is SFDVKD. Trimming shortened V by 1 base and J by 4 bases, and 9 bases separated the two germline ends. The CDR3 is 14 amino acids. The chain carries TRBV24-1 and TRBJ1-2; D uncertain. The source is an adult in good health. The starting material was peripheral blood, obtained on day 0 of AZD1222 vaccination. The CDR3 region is CATSDFTRSYGYTF. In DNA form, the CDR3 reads TGTGCCACCAGTGATTTTACCAGGAGCTATGGCTACACCTTC.